The 22 T cell receptor beta chains given below trace back to one sample, sequenced in a study of cytomegalovirus exposure and HLA in healthy donors. It was with 60 Vbeta and 13 Jbeta primers that the PCR ran. Produced via immunoSEQ multiplex PCR; TCRdb's table is partial and in-frame only. The sample holds fewer than 200,000 clones; roughly 70% are singletons and the top ten take about 1.7%. The specimen was PBMCs. The origin of the receptors is a woman younger than 45 in good health and CMV-seronegative.

This clone has a single count. The chain carries TRBV7-9 and TRBJ2-2, with D maybe TRBD1 (5 bases). This CDR3 spans 15 amino acids. Trimming removed 6 bases at V and 1 base at J, with 12 bases between. CDR1 SEHNR and CDR2 FQNEAQ come from the germline V gene (reference sequence). The CDR3 loop is CASRLVQGNTGELFF. CDR3 nucleotide sequence: TGTGCCAGCAGATTGGTTCAGGGGAACACCGGGGAGCTGTTTTTT. The full variable domain, with the rest looked up from reference TRBV7-9 and TRBJ2-2, is DTGVSQNPRHKITKRGQNVTFRCDPISEHNRLYWYRQTLGQGPEFLTYFQNEAQLEKSRLLSDRFSAERPKGSFSTLEIQRTEQGDSAMYLCASRLVQGNTGELFFGEGSRLTVL.

This chain uses TRBV6-6 with TRBJ1-1; the D is unclear. V dropped 0 bases and J dropped 0 bases, with 2 bases sitting between them. The CDR3 length is 13 residues. CDR1 MNHNY and CDR2 SVGAGI come from the germline V gene (reference sequence). The CDR3 reads CASSYSVNTEAFF. The CDR3 DNA sequence: TGTGCCAGCAGTTACTCCGTGAACACTGAAGCTTTCTTT.

This clone came up a few times. The chain recombines TRBV6-4 with TRBJ2-7; 8 positions match TRBD2. The CDR3 has 14 residues. Germline values: CDR1 MRHNA, CDR2 SNTAGT. V dropped 3 bases and J dropped 3; count of bases not matched to a gene: 4. This CDR3 is CASSEASGSYEQYF. CDR3 bases: TGTGCCAGCAGTGAGGCGAGCGGGAGCTACGAGCAGTACTTC.

The chain recombines TRBV2 with TRBJ2-7; 7 bases are a match to TRBD1. The J segment lost 3 bases and the V segment lost 3 bases, leaving 8 bases of the junction unmatched. CDR3 length: 15 residues. Looked up from germline, CDR1 is SNHLY and CDR2 is FYNNEI. DNA for the CDR3: TGTGCCAGCAGTGACCCCGGGACAGTCGGCTACGAGCAGTACTTC. Translating it yields CASSDPGTVGYEQYF.

The chain is built from TRBV4-1 and TRBJ2-7, with D tentatively TRBD1 (6 bases). V shed 4 bases and J shed 3 bases, with 22 bases lying between them. Germline CDR1 and CDR2: MGHRA and YSYEKL. This CDR3 comprises 17 residues. The CDR3 spells CASSPLLQGKIFYEQYF. In nucleotides, the CDR3 is TGCGCCAGCAGCCCACTATTACAGGGTAAGATTTTCTACGAGCAGTACTTC.

The rearrangement links TRBV19 to TRBJ2-1; TRBD1 might be the D (6 bases). The CDR3 extends over 15 amino acids. The V end was cut by 6 bases, the J end by 8 bases, with 20 bases between. Looked up from germline, CDR1 is LNHDA and CDR2 is SQIVND (reference sequence). The chain's CDR3 is CASRQGVVDIDEQFF. The CDR3 DNA reads TGTGCCAGTAGACAGGGCGTTGTTGATATCGATGAGCAGTTCTTC.

This clone was observed a few times. One junction end disagrees with the germline gene, perhaps due to a read error. The genes are TRBV7-7 and TRBJ2-1; 9 bases line up with TRBD1. This CDR3 region has 16 residues. Per germline, CDR1 SSHAT and CDR2 FNYEAQ (reference sequence). The CDR3 DNA follows: TGTGCTAGCAGCCCCCGGACAGGGGCCGCGGACAATGAGCAGTTCTTC. It codes for CASSPRTGAADNEQFF. The full variable domain, its missing parts supplied by reference TRBV7-7 and TRBJ2-1, is GAGVSQSPRYKVTKRGQDVTLRCDPISSHATLYWYQQALGQGPEFLTYFNYEAQPDKSGLPSDRFSAERPEGSISTLTIQRTEQRDSAMYRCASSPRTGAADNEQFFGPGTRLTVL.

V gene TRBV19 combines with J gene TRBJ2-4, with a weak D call TRBD1 (5 bases). The ends were cut back, 6 bases at V and 0 bases at J, with 12 bases in the middle. This CDR3 contains 15 residues. Germline assignment: CDR1 LNHDA and CDR2 SQIVND (reference sequence). In nucleotides, the CDR3 is TGTGCCAGTAGGGGCAGGGCTTTAGCCAAAAACATTCAGTACTTC. It specifies CASRGRALAKNIQYF. Full variable domain (remainder filled in from reference TRBV19 and TRBJ2-4): DGGITQSPKYLFRKEGQNVTLSCEQNLNHDAMYWYRQDPGQGLRLIYYSQIVNDFQKGDIAEGYSVSREKKESFPLTVTSAQKNPTAFYLCASRGRALAKNIQYFGAGTRLSVL.

This clone turned up a few times. CDR3 in DNA: TGCGCCAGCAGCACCGCTCAGGGGACTAATGAAAAACTGTTTTTT. Translation gives CASSTAQGTNEKLFF. This chain connects TRBV5-1 to TRBJ1-4; tentative D call: TRBD1 (6 bases). The germline V gene has CDR1 SGHRS and CDR2 YFSETQ. The CDR3 loop spans 15 amino acids. The germline V and J ends were trimmed by 4 bases and 2 bases, with 12 bases remaining between them.

The V call is TRBV13, the J call TRBJ2-7, with D perhaps matching TRBD2 (6 bases). CDR1 and CDR2 from the germline V gene are PRHDT and FYEKMQ (reference sequence). This CDR3 spans 16 amino acids. Trimming took off 1 base at V and 3 bases at J, with 16 bases between the two ends. For the CDR3, the DNA is TGTGCCAGCAGCTTAGTCGGAGGGCAGGCCGGCTACGAGCAGTACTTC. This gives the protein CASSLVGGQAGYEQYF.

This chain links TRBV9 with TRBJ1-2; possibly TRBD1 for D (5 bases). V lost 0 bases, J lost 3 bases, and 9 bases lay in between. This CDR3 is 14 amino acids long. CDR1 and CDR2 (germline): SGDLS, YYNGEE. The CDR3 DNA follows: TGTGCCAGCAGCGTAGGGCAGGGTGACTATGGCTACACCTTC. Encoded protein: CASSVGQGDYGYTF.

The genes are TRBV5-5 and TRBJ2-2; a possible D gene is TRBD2 (6 bases). Germline V gives CDR1 SGHKS, CDR2 YYEKEE (reference sequence). This CDR3 has 14 amino acids. Trimming pared 3 bases from V and 0 bases from J, leaving 6 bases between. CDR3: CASSWDSNTGELFF. The CDR3 DNA reads as TGTGCCAGCAGCTGGGACTCGAACACCGGGGAGCTGTTTTTT.

This chain uses TRBV10-3 with TRBJ2-7, with D perhaps matching TRBD1 (5 bases). With 0 bases removed from V and 2 bases from J, the gap between germline ends came to 11 bases. The CDR3 contains 15 residues. The germline CDR1 and CDR2 sequences are ENHRY and SYGVKD. The CDR3 bases are TGTGCCATCAGTGAGTCGGGGAAAGGGGCCTACGAGCAGTACTTC. Amino acids: CAISESGKGAYEQYF.

The chain links TRBV18 to TRBJ1-4; possible D gene TRBD1, 5 bases. CDR3 size: 14 residues. Germline CDR1 reads KGHSH; CDR2 reads LQKENI. Trimming left V 2 bases short and J 5 bases short, with 9 bases between. The CDR3 spells CASSPSAGNEKLFF. The CDR3 DNA sequence: TGTGCCAGCTCACCAAGCGCAGGGAATGAAAAACTGTTTTTT. Supplemented by reference TRBV18 and TRBJ1-4, the full variable domain reads NAGVMQNPRHLVRRRGQEARLRCSPMKGHSHVYWYRQLPEEGLKFMVYLQKENIIDESGMPKERFSAEFPKEGPSILRIQQVVRGDSAAYFCASSPSAGNEKLFFGSGTQLSVL.

The chain links TRBV7-9 to TRBJ2-7, with unresolved D. This CDR3 has 13 residues. Germline CDR1 is SEHNR and CDR2 is FQNEAQ (reference sequence). V was pared by 4 bases and J by 3 bases, with 10 bases between. This CDR3 reads CASSSYSNYEQYF. The CDR3 nucleotides are TGTGCCAGCAGCTCGTACTCCAACTACGAGCAGTACTTC.

V and J are TRBV5-5 and TRBJ1-1; 9 positions match TRBD1. Losses at the gene ends were 0 bases for V and 1 base for J; bases not matched to a gene: 7. There are 17 residues in the CDR3. CDR1 SGHKS and CDR2 YYEKEE come from the germline V gene (reference sequence). In nucleotides, the CDR3 is TGTGCCAGCAGCTTGGAGGACAGGGGATTATGGAACACTGAAGCTTTCTTT. Its protein product is CASSLEDRGLWNTEAFF.

V usage is TRBV7-9 and J usage is TRBJ2-2; D is possibly TRBD1 (6 bases). There are 18 residues in the CDR3. CDR1 is SEHNR and CDR2 is FQNEAQ in the germline V gene (reference sequence). Trimming stripped 0 bases from V and 3 bases from J, with 17 bases between. For the CDR3, the DNA is TGTGCCAGCAGCTTAGCCTACTCTGTGTCAGGGGACACCGGGGAGCTGTTTTTT. Translating it yields CASSLAYSVSGDTGELFF. The full variable domain, rest sourced from reference TRBV7-9 and TRBJ2-2, is DTGVSQNPRHKITKRGQNVTFRCDPISEHNRLYWYRQTLGQGPEFLTYFQNEAQLEKSRLLSDRFSAERPKGSFSTLEIQRTEQGDSAMYLCASSLAYSVSGDTGELFFGEGSRLTVL.

There are a few counts of this clone. The chain carries TRBV5-6 and TRBJ2-7; 8 nucleotides match TRBD2. Germline loops: CDR1 SGHDT, CDR2 YYEEEE. CDR3 length: 17 amino acids. V shed 4 bases and J 5 bases; nucleotides not matched to a gene: 17. CDR3 DNA: TGTGCCAGCAGCAACGGCGGAATGGCACTAGCGGCCCACGAGCAGTACTTC. Protein: CASSNGGMALAAHEQYF. The full variable domain, completed using reference TRBV5-6 and TRBJ2-7, is DAGVTQSPTHLIKTRGQQVTLRCSPKSGHDTVSWYQQALGQGPQFIFQYYEEEERQRGNFPDRFSGHQFPNYSSELNVNALLLGDSALYLCASSNGGMALAAHEQYFGPGTRLTVT.

V is TRBV4-2 and J is TRBJ2-1; D is ambiguous. Germline values: CDR1 LGHNA, CDR2 YNFKEQ. CDR3 length equals 17 residues. V shed 0 bases and J shed 3 bases, with 15 bases lying between them. The CDR3 reads CASSQEGAPANYNEQFF. DNA of the CDR3: TGTGCCAGCAGCCAAGAGGGCGCTCCAGCTAACTACAATGAGCAGTTCTTC.

The chain couples TRBV6-1 to TRBJ2-7, with D perhaps TRBD1 (7 bases). Per germline, CDR1 MNHNS and CDR2 SASEGT. The CDR3 sequence is 17 residues long. Trimming cost V 4 bases and J 5 bases, with 24 bases left between them. Written as DNA, the CDR3 is TGTGCCAGCAGTGCGCGGGGCAGGGGGATTAAGAGCCACGAGCAGTACTTC. This codes for CASSARGRGIKSHEQYF.

A remark on this clone: The sample has other DNA sequences that encode this CDR3 too. This chain links TRBV5-5 with TRBJ1-1, with D possibly being TRBD1 (5 bases). The CDR3 is 16 amino acids. V was shortened by 4 bases and J by 0 bases, with 16 bases between the two germline ends. Germline CDR1 SGHKS, CDR2 YYEKEE (reference sequence). Written as DNA, the CDR3 is TGTGCCAGCAGCCCAGGACAAGGGGAAATGAACACTGAAGCTTTCTTT. Amino acid sequence: CASSPGQGEMNTEAFF.

Here the CDR3 reads CASSYKGQGNTEAFF. In nucleotides, the CDR3 is TGTGCCAGCAGTTACAAGGGACAGGGGAACACTGAAGCTTTCTTT. The chain combines TRBV6-5 with TRBJ1-1; 9 nucleotides align to TRBD1. J gave up 1 base and V 2 bases, and 2 bases lay outside the gene matches. Germline V gene sequence: CDR1 MNHEY, CDR2 SVGAGI. CDR3 length: 15 amino acids.